These T cell receptor beta chains were read from a single sample in a study of CD8 T cells in ankylosing spondylitis. Via MiXCR, TCRdb re-called the 5' RACE reads, giving one row per CDR3 protein. Among 250,000 to 350,000 distinct CDR3 sequences listed, less than 25% were seen once. The sample comprised blood, either unsorted or a sorted T cell fraction (not recorded which). The source of these receptors is a female donor with ankylosing spondylitis or in good health (not recorded which). Each CDR3 is given with its conserved first and last residue. Each record gives: clone size, V gene, J gene, D gene, CDR3 protein, CDR3 DNA. The D gene is left open where the match is weak. Clone size is stated in some rows and not others, as once, few, many or a class when expanded.

once	TRBV11-1	TRBJ2-6	TRBD1	CASSSYRGGANVLTF	TGTGCCAGCAGCTCGTACAGGGGTGGGGCCAACGTCCTGACTTTC
NA	TRBV4-3	TRBJ2-1	TRBD1	CASSQDPGTGVSSYNEQFF	TGCGCCAGCAGCCAAGACCCCGGGACAGGGGTCAGCTCCTACAATGAGCAGTTCTTC
few	TRBV6-2/TRBV6-3	TRBJ2-2	NA	CASSYVTGELFF	TGTGCCAGCAGTTACGTCACCGGGGAGCTGTTTTTT
few	TRBV7-6	TRBJ1-1	NA	CASSLSDRRNTEAFF	TGTGCCAGCAGCTTGTCAGACAGGAGGAACACTGAAGCTTTCTTT
few	TRBV28	TRBJ2-5	TRBD1	CASSEMGQGAETQYF	TGTGCCAGCAGTGAAATGGGGCAGGGGGCAGAGACCCAGTACTTC
many	TRBV29-1	TRBJ2-3	NA	CSVGSTDTQYF	TGCAGCGTTGGGTCCACAGATACGCAGTATTTT
NA	TRBV19	TRBJ1-1	NA	CASSKQVMNTEAFF	TGTGCCAGTAGTAAACAGGTCATGAACACTGAAGCTTTCTTT
few	TRBV20-1	TRBJ1-5	NA	CSARVQGPNQPQHF	TGCAGTGCTAGGGTACAGGGACCAAATCAGCCCCAGCATTTT
NA	TRBV20-1	TRBJ2-1	NA	CSARPSGSRAYNEQFF	TGCAGTGCTAGACCCTCCGGGAGCCGGGCTTACAATGAGCAGTTCTTC
NA	TRBV29-1	TRBJ2-2	TRBD1	CSVIRRLGQGGTGELFF	TGCAGCGTTATACGTCGATTAGGACAGGGCGGAACCGGGGAGCTGTTTTTT
NA	TRBV12-3/TRBV12-4	TRBJ1-1	NA	CASSLPQRGTEAFF	TGTGCCAGCAGCCTACCCCAGAGGGGCACTGAAGCTTTCTTT
many	TRBV20-1	TRBJ1-1	TRBD1	CSALGTGWTEAFF	TGCAGTGCCCTCGGGACAGGGTGGACTGAAGCTTTCTTT
NA	TRBV10-1	TRBJ2-5	NA	CASSVSLRETQYF	TGCGCCAGCAGTGTCTCCCTTCGGGAGACCCAGTACTTC
NA	TRBV5-5	TRBJ2-7	TRBD1	CASSFTGGNEQYF	TGTGCCAGCAGCTTCACAGGGGGCAACGAGCAGTACTTC
NA	TRBV29-1	TRBJ1-2	NA	CSVESTYGYTF	TGCAGCGTTGAGAGCACGTATGGCTACACCTTC
NA	TRBV4-2	TRBJ2-4	NA	CASSHGSGANIQYF	TGTGCCAGCAGCCATGGCAGTGGGGCAAACATTCAGTACTTC
few	TRBV29-1	TRBJ2-5	NA	CSVGSAETQYF	TGCAGCGTTGGATCGGCGGAGACCCAGTACTTC
NA	TRBV10-3	TRBJ1-2	NA	CAIRQGSNYGYTF	TGTGCCATCAGACAGGGTTCTAACTATGGCTACACCTTC
once	TRBV6-1	TRBJ2-2	NA	CASSPLGGVSYTGELFF	TGTGCCAGCAGTCCCCTAGGGGGAGTATCGTACACCGGGGAGCTGTTTTTT
few	TRBV4-3	TRBJ2-3	TRBD2	CASSQGTSLGTDTQYF	TGCGCCAGCAGCCAGGGGACTAGTCTGGGCACAGATACGCAGTATTTT
few	TRBV29-1	TRBJ2-1	NA	CSVGRAPERAYNEQFF	TGCAGCGTGGGCCGGGCCCCGGAACGAGCCTACAATGAGCAGTTCTTC
NA	TRBV7-8	TRBJ1-2	NA	CASSFRGLEGYTF	TGTGCCAGCAGCTTCCGGGGGTTAGAGGGCTACACCTTC
few	TRBV18	TRBJ2-1	NA	CASSPLRTLSSYNEQFF	TGTGCCAGCTCACCACTCAGGACCCTATCTTCCTACAATGAGCAGTTCTTC
many	TRBV6-5	TRBJ2-1	NA	CASSYGRDNEQFF	TGTGCCAGCAGTTATGGCAGAGACAATGAGCAGTTCTTC
many	TRBV7-2	TRBJ2-1	TRBD1	CASSLKMQGAEQFF	TGTGCCAGCAGCTTAAAGATGCAGGGGGCTGAGCAGTTCTTC
NA	TRBV20-1	TRBJ2-7	NA	CSGRWGPGEQYF	TGCAGCGGTCGCTGGGGCCCGGGGGAGCAGTACTTC
once	TRBV7-2	TRBJ1-2	NA	CASSLANLLTF	TGTGCCAGCAGCTTAGCAAATCTCCTCACCTTC
NA	TRBV5-1	TRBJ2-3	NA	CASSSERITDTQYF	TGCGCCAGCAGCTCTGAGCGGATCACAGATACGCAGTATTTT
NA	TRBV12-3/TRBV12-4	TRBJ2-7	TRBD2	CASRPGLAHEQYF	TGTGCCAGCAGACCGGGACTAGCACACGAGCAGTACTTC
NA	TRBV7-9	TRBJ2-7	NA	CASSYSTGFSSEQYF	TGTGCCAGCAGCTACTCAACAGGGTTTTCTTCCGAGCAGTACTTC
few	TRBV5-5	TRBJ2-3	TRBD2	CASSLVASGRDTQYF	TGTGCCAGCAGCTTGGTGGCTAGCGGGAGAGATACGCAGTATTTT
NA	TRBV12-3/TRBV12-4	TRBJ2-2	NA	CASSSVRGGELFF	TGTGCCAGCAGTTCCGTACGGGGCGGGGAGCTGTTTTTT
NA	TRBV7-9	TRBJ2-1	NA	CASSLGWDPDNEQFF	TGTGCCAGCAGCTTAGGGTGGGACCCCGACAATGAGCAGTTCTTC
few	TRBV5-1	TRBJ2-1	TRBD1	CASSFRTGLEGDEQFF	TGCGCCAGCAGCTTCAGGACAGGGTTAGAGGGCGATGAGCAGTTCTTC
few	TRBV20-1	TRBJ2-2	NA	CSAGPRGTGELFF	TGCAGTGCTGGCCCTAGGGGCACCGGGGAGCTGTTTTTT